A selection of T cell receptor beta chains follows, all from one sample in a study of T cell repertoires in cytomegalovirus infection. Their recognized antigens are unknown. TCRdb re-analysed the reads in MiXCR, keeping a single row per CDR3 protein. The sample has roughly 78,000 distinct CDR3 sequences, around 42% seen once. The input for sequencing was CD8+ T cells from cultured PBMCs, taken from culture after CMV antigen stimulation. The receptors stem from a human donor in good health (CMV status not recorded). Some clones in this sample may be carry-over from other donors' samples. Both conserved end residues are part of each CDR3.

V: TRBV4-1; length: 14; J: TRBJ2-2; CDR3: CASKGDRVTGELFF
V: TRBV7-2; length: 16; J: TRBJ1-5; CDR3: CASSLDPRGVNQPQHF
V: TRBV7-6; length: 15; J: TRBJ2-3; CDR3: CASSVGGGRTDTQYF
V: TRBV7-6; length: 14; J: TRBJ2-7; CDR3: CASSLMGARYEQYF
V: TRBV20-1; length: 15; J: TRBJ2-7; CDR3: CSARDFSGGSYEQYF
V: TRBV4-1; length: 20; J: TRBJ2-3; CDR3: CASSQDFRWGQTGASDTQYF
V: TRBV6-1; length: 11; J: TRBJ2-1; CDR3: CASSGNNEQFF
V: TRBV4-1; length: 15; J: TRBJ1-6; CDR3: CASSQEAGDNSPLHF
V: TRBV6-1; length: 15; J: TRBJ1-6; CDR3: CASSGLGVYNSPLHF
V: TRBV7-2; length: 15; J: TRBJ1-5; CDR3: CASSSSVYYGQPQHF
V: TRBV28; length: 16; J: TRBJ2-7; CDR3: CASSFPPEGVIREQYF
V: TRBV7-8; length: 14; J: TRBJ1-5; CDR3: CASSQGQSYQPQHF
V: TRBV7-6; length: 12; J: TRBJ2-2; CDR3: CASSGATGELFF
V: TRBV15; length: 16; J: TRBJ1-1; CDR3: CATSRQGRGLNTEAFF
V: TRBV19; length: 14; J: TRBJ2-7; CDR3: CASSITDVSYEQYF
V: TRBV7-2; length: 18; J: TRBJ2-1; CDR3: CASSDRTSYKYSYNEQFF
V: TRBV28; length: 13; J: TRBJ1-2; CDR3: CASSFRGGYGYTF
V: TRBV7-9; length: 15; J: TRBJ2-5; CDR3: CASSSLDQDTETQYF
V: TRBV6-2/TRBV6-3; length: 15; J: TRBJ2-5; CDR3: CASSPLLGDQETQYF
V: TRBV20-1; length: 19; J: TRBJ1-1; CDR3: CSARGFLIGQGSLNTEAFF
V: TRBV4-1; length: 15; J: TRBJ2-7; CDR3: CASSLTTSGAYEQYF
V: TRBV11-2; length: 15; J: TRBJ1-4; CDR3: CASSLAGATNEKLFF
V: TRBV12-3/TRBV12-4; length: 15; J: TRBJ2-1; CDR3: CASSFWGGSYNEQFF
V: TRBV7-6; length: 15; J: TRBJ2-5; CDR3: CASSSFFGEQETQYF
V: TRBV7-2; length: 14; J: TRBJ1-2; CDR3: CASSVPGTGYGYTF
V: TRBV6-1; length: 14; J: TRBJ1-6; CDR3: CASSEGQGVSPLHF
V: TRBV7-9; length: 12; J: TRBJ1-5; CDR3: CASSQEGQPQHF
V: TRBV5-6; length: 12; J: TRBJ1-6; CDR3: CASASYNSPLHF
V: TRBV27; length: 14; J: TRBJ2-7; CDR3: CASSLAGTSYEQYF
V: TRBV4-1; length: 18; J: TRBJ1-6; CDR3: CASSQESLVEDSISPLHF
V: TRBV7-8; length: 20; J: TRBJ1-4; CDR3: CASSLAWIWTGDPTNEKLFF
V: TRBV6-5; length: 14; J: TRBJ2-7; CDR3: CASSYVRGRYEQYF
V: TRBV12-3/TRBV12-4; length: 14; J: TRBJ2-2; CDR3: CASRFLTNTGELFF
V: TRBV19; length: 14; J: TRBJ1-6; CDR3: CASSIGQGNSPLHF
V: TRBV4-1; length: 14; J: TRBJ1-3; CDR3: CASSQRASGNTIYF
V: TRBV28; length: 14; J: TRBJ2-7; CDR3: CASSPQTEDYEQYF
V: TRBV6-1; length: 20; J: TRBJ2-6; CDR3: CASSEAFILGGSSGANVLTF
V: TRBV7-2; length: 15; J: TRBJ2-7; CDR3: CASSLDLGRTYEQYF
V: TRBV6-1; length: 11; J: TRBJ2-7; CDR3: CATGEDYEQYF
V: TRBV7-6; length: 14; J: TRBJ2-1; CDR3: CASSQAGGYNEQFF
V: TRBV6-2/TRBV6-3; length: 15; J: TRBJ1-1; CDR3: CASSDGLDLNTEAFF
V: TRBV11-2; length: 16; J: TRBJ2-3; CDR3: CASSFAGRPSTDTQYF
V: TRBV19; length: 13; J: TRBJ1-2; CDR3: CASSTNRVRGYTF
V: TRBV7-2; length: 15; J: TRBJ2-5; CDR3: CASSSGPDFGETQYF
V: TRBV28; length: 14; J: TRBJ2-7; CDR3: CASRTQWGRYEQYF
V: TRBV4-1; length: 13; J: TRBJ2-3; CDR3: CASSQAEGRQQYF
V: TRBV19; length: 15; J: TRBJ2-7; CDR3: CASSSGLRGSYEQYF
V: TRBV7-2; length: 18; J: TRBJ2-3; CDR3: CASSQGLAGGLSTDTQYF
V: TRBV6-5; length: 16; J: TRBJ2-5; CDR3: CASSYGTTPAQETQYF
V: TRBV5-1; length: 16; J: TRBJ2-3; CDR3: CASSLSSGGVGDTQYF
V: TRBV2; length: 13; J: TRBJ2-1; CDR3: CASGGARYNEQFF
V: TRBV10-3; length: 16; J: TRBJ1-2; CDR3: CAISDPGGHLSYGYTF
V: TRBV11-2; length: 18; J: TRBJ2-6; CDR3: CASSLVPGIYSGANVLTF